This is a list of T cell receptor beta chains from one sample in a study of shared T cell receptors in the human thymus. Sequencing was performed with immunoSEQ multiplex PCR; in TCRdb, only in-frame clones are kept and a portion is missing. The table lists more than 300,000 clones, around 93% of them singletons. The specimen was thymocytes. These receptors all stem from a human donor. CDR3s include the opening cysteine and the closing phenylalanine or tryptophan. A D gene is named only where the DNA matches it firmly. Some rows have no size entry. The others give once, few or many, or a class for an expanded clone.

J	size	V	length	D	DNA	CDR3
TRBJ2-7	.	TRBV6-5	14	TRBD1	TGTGCCAGCAGTTACGACAGGGTAGCAAATGAGCAGTACTTC	CASSYDRVANEQYF
TRBJ1-5	.	TRBV5-8	16	.	TGTGCCAGCAGCTTGAGGCAGGGAGGGCCTAATCAGCCCCAGCATTTT	CASSLRQGGPNQPQHF
TRBJ1-5	.	TRBV7-9	15	TRBD1	TGTGCCAGCAGCTTAAATGCCGGAGGGGGCCAGCCCCAGCATTTT	CASSLNAGGGQPQHF
TRBJ2-4	.	TRBV28	16	TRBD1	TGTGCCAGCAGTATTTGGACAGGGGCAGCCAAAAACATTCAGTACTTC	CASSIWTGAAKNIQYF
TRBJ2-1	.	TRBV7-8	14	.	TGTGCCAGCAGCCCGACAGGGAGGGGGACCGAGCAGTTCTTC	CASSPTGRGTEQFF
TRBJ1-2	once	TRBV19	20	TRBD1	TGTGCCAGTTGTCCGGGACAGGGGATTTGGTGGTCCGAGGTGGACTATGGCTACACCTTC	CASCPGQGIWWSEVDYGYTF
TRBJ2-7	.	TRBV11-1	17	TRBD1	TGTGCCAGCAGCTTAGGGGAGGGACAGGGAAAAATCTACGAGCAGTACTTC	CASSLGEGQGKIYEQYF
TRBJ2-7	.	TRBV27	14	.	TGTGCCAGCACTACCCAGGCCTCCTCCTACGAGCAGTACTTC	CASTTQASSYEQYF
TRBJ2-7	.	TRBV28	16	TRBD2	TGTGCCAGCAGTTTATTCGGAGCGGGGGAGACCTACGAGCAGTACTTC	CASSLFGAGETYEQYF
TRBJ1-5	.	TRBV6-4	15	TRBD1	TGTGCCAGCAGTGACTCCGACAGGGACGGTCAGCCCCAGCATTTT	CASSDSDRDGQPQHF
TRBJ2-1	.	TRBV30	13	.	TGTGCCTGGAGTAACACACTAGCATATGAGCAGTTCTTC	CAWSNTLAYEQFF
TRBJ2-7	.	TRBV7-8	19	.	TGTGCCAGCAGCTTAAAGAGGGGCTGGTTAACCCGATCAATCTACGAGCAGTACTTC	CASSLKRGWLTRSIYEQYF
TRBJ2-3	.	TRBV7-6	15	.	TGTGCCAGCAGCGCCAGACCTGGGTGGACAGATACGCAGTATTTT	CASSARPGWTDTQYF
TRBJ1-5	.	TRBV27	16	TRBD1	TGTGCCAGCAGCAGCGGGACAGAGGATAGCAATCAGCCCCAGCATTTT	CASSSGTEDSNQPQHF
TRBJ2-3	once	TRBV7-6	17	TRBD2	TGTGCCAGCAGCTTACAGAGCGGGAGGGCCGAGATAGATACGCAGTATTTT	CASSLQSGRAEIDTQYF
TRBJ2-1	.	TRBV20-1	11	.	TGCACCACAGTCTCCTACAATGAGCAGTTCTTC	CTTVSYNEQFF
TRBJ2-5	.	TRBV19	15	TRBD2	TGTGCCAGTACCGCGGGACTAGCGGTCCAAGAGACCCAGTACTTC	CASTAGLAVQETQYF
TRBJ2-1	.	TRBV4-3	16	TRBD2	TGCGCCAGCAGCCAAGATAGTCTGAGCGGGAGGAATGAGCAGTTCTTC	CASSQDSLSGRNEQFF
TRBJ1-1	once	TRBV28	13	TRBD1	TGTGCCAGCAGTGAGGACAGGGGGCCTGAAGCTTTCTTT	CASSEDRGPEAFF
TRBJ1-1	.	TRBV4-2	16	TRBD1	TGTGCCAGCAGCGGACGGACAGGGGTTTGTAGCACTGAAGCTTTCTTT	CASSGRTGVCSTEAFF
TRBJ2-3	.	TRBV2	16	TRBD1	TGTGCCAGCGGGAGGGCTACCGGGACAGGGACAGATACGCAGTATTTT	CASGRATGTGTDTQYF
TRBJ2-5	.	TRBV5-6	13	.	TGTGCCAGCAGCTTCCCTAGCGAGGAGACCCAGTACTTC	CASSFPSEETQYF
TRBJ2-5	once	TRBV27	17	TRBD2	TGTGCCAGCAGTGTGATAAGGAGGGACTACACTCAAGAGACCCAGTACTTC	CASSVIRRDYTQETQYF
TRBJ1-2	once	TRBV19	15	.	TGTGCCAGTAGTGCTCGTCGAGGCAGGGGAGTAGGCTACACCTTC	CASSARRGRGVGYTF
TRBJ2-1	.	TRBV20-1	11	.	TGCAGTGCTAGAGGATACGGTGAGCAGTTCTTC	CSARGYGEQFF
TRBJ1-2	.	TRBV29-1	16	TRBD1	TGCAGCGTTATTCCCGAGACCGGGACAGGGGGTTTTGGCTACACCTTC	CSVIPETGTGGFGYTF